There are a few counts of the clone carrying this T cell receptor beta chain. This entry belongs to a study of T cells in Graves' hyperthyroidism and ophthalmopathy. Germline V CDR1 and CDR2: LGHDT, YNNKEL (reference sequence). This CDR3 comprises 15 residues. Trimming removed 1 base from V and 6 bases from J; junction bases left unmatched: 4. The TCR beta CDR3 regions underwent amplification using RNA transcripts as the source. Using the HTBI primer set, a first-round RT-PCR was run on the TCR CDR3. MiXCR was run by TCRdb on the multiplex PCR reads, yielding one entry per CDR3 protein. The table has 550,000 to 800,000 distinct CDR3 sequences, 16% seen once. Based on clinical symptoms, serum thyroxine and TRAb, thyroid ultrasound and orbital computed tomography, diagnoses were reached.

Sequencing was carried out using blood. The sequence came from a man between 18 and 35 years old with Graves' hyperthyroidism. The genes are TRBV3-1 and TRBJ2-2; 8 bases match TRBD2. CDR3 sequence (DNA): TGTGCCAGCAGCCAAGGGCTAGCGGGTTCCGGGGAGCTGTTTTTT. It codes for CASSQGLAGSGELFF.